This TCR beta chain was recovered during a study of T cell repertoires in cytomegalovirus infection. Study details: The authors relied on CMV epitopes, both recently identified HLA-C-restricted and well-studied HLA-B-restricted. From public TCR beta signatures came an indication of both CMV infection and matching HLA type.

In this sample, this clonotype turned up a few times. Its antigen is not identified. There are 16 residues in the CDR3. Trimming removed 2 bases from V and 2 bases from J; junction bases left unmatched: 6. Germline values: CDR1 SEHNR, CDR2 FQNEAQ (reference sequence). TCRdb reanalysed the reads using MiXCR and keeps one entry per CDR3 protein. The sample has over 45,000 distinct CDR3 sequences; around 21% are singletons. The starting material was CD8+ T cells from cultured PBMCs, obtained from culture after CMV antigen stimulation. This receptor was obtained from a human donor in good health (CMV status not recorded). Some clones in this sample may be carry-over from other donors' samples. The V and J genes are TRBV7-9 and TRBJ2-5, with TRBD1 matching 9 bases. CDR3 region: CASSLTLDRGQETQYF. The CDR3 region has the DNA TGTGCCAGCAGCTTAACCCTAGACAGGGGGCAAGAGACCCAGTACTTC. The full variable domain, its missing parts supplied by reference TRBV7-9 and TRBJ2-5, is DTGVSQNPRHKITKRGQNVTFRCDPISEHNRLYWYRQTLGQGPEFLTYFQNEAQLEKSRLLSDRFSAERPKGSFSTLEIQRTEQGDSAMYLCASSLTLDRGQETQYFGPGTRLLVL.